This T cell receptor beta chain appears in the sequencing data of a study of shared clonotypes between healthy human individuals. Study findings and constraints: For sorted subsets, rarefaction showed incomplete sequencing despite large depth. Investigators collected only blood, and repertoires in tissues likely differ.

Germline V gene sequence: CDR1 MGHRA, CDR2 YSYEKL. The CDR3 sequence is 14 residues long. Trimming cost V 0 bases and J 3 bases, with 9 bases left between them. Naive CD8 populations comprised CD45RO-negative cells positively selected for CCR7, excluding terminally differentiated effector memory CD45RA+ cells. Profiled with immunoSEQ multiplex PCR; TCRdb holds only in-frame clones, not every one. The sample gives hundreds of thousands of clones, about 90% of which show up once; roughly 24% is in the top ten. On this clone itself: Antigen: not known.

Sequenced: naive CD8+ T cells sorted from blood. V gene TRBV4-1 combines with J gene TRBJ2-7; D not certain. This TCR came from a man aged 25-40 years in good health. This chain's CDR3 is CASSQDLASYEQYF. The CDR3 region has the DNA TGCGCCAGCAGCCAAGATTTGGCGAGCTACGAGCAGTACTTC.